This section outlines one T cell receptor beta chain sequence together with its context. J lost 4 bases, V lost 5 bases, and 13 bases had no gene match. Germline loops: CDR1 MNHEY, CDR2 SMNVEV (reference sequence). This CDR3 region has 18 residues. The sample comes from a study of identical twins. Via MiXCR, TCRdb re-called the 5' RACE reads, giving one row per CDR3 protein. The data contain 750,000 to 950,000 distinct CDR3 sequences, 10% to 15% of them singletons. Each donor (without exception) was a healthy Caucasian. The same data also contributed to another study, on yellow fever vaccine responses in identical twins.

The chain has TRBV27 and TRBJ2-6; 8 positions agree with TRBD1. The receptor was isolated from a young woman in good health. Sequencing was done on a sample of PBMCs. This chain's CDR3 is CASSPRTGQGAGANVLTF. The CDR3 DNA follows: TGTGCCAGCAGTCCGCGAACCGGACAGGGTGCGGGGGCCAACGTCCTGACTTTC.